This T cell receptor beta chain appears in the sequencing data of a study of shared clonotypes between healthy human individuals. A note on this clone: Antigen: not known.

Terminally differentiated effector memory CD45RA+ cells were excluded by CCR7 positive selection of CD45RO-negative cells. Donors were Caucasian adults residing in Nashville, Tennessee, USA. Whole-study results and caveats: Larger estimated richness was generally seen in naive subsets than in memory subsets.

The assay was run at deep level. Sequencing was performed with immunoSEQ multiplex PCR; in TCRdb, only in-frame clones are kept and a portion is missing. Here the sample spans around 1.9 million clones, around 95% being singletons. This CDR3 is built from 17 residues. CDR1 and CDR2 (germline): LGHNA, YNFKEQ. V lost 3 bases and J lost 7, with 24 bases in between. The rearrangement joins TRBV4-2 to TRBJ1-2, with D uncertain. The receptor's source is a young man in good health. Some clones in this sample may be carry-over from other donors' samples. Sequenced input: naive CD8+ T cells from PBMCs. Written as DNA, the CDR3 is TGTGCCAGCAGCCAGTTCGTCGTAGATCAAGACAATGGTGGCTACACCTTC. Protein product: CASSQFVVDQDNGGYTF.